Listed below are T cell receptor beta chains from one sample, sequenced in a study of sequential checkpoint blockade in melanoma. The protocol was immunoSEQ multiplex PCR, while the TCRdb copy is restricted to in-frame clones and leaves out a portion. The sample holds tens of thousands of clones, roughly a third seen once. The specimen was tumor tissue (inferred from file names), collected from a patient given nivolumab and ipilimumab in sequence. Receptors were obtained from a human donor with melanoma. Both conserved end residues are part of each CDR3. The D gene is left open where the match is weak. The size field is filled for only some rows; it gives once, few, many or a size class.

v_gene: TRBV10-3; d_gene: -; abundance: few; j_gene: TRBJ1-4; CDR3aa: CAISEAPNEKLFF; CDR3nt: TGTGCCATCAGTGAGGCCCCCAATGAAAAACTGTTTTTT
v_gene: TRBV5-1; d_gene: -; abundance: -; j_gene: TRBJ2-5; CDR3aa: CASSSTGGGWEETQYF; CDR3nt: TGCGCCAGCAGCTCTACGGGCGGGGGCTGGGAAGAGACCCAGTACTTC
v_gene: TRBV6-8; d_gene: -; abundance: few; j_gene: TRBJ1-1; CDR3aa: CANGGQSTEAFF; CDR3nt: TGTGCCAACGGAGGGCAGAGCACTGAAGCTTTCTTT
v_gene: TRBV11-3; d_gene: -; abundance: many; j_gene: TRBJ1-2; CDR3aa: CASSLVTGLDGYTF; CDR3nt: TGTGCCAGCAGCTTAGTGACAGGTTTGGATGGCTACACCTTC
v_gene: TRBV7-2; d_gene: -; abundance: -; j_gene: TRBJ1-5; CDR3aa: CASSWNTNQPQHF; CDR3nt: TGTGCCAGCAGCTGGAACACGAATCAGCCCCAGCATTTT
v_gene: TRBV27; d_gene: TRBD2; abundance: few; j_gene: TRBJ2-7; CDR3aa: CASRAGGNSYEQYF; CDR3nt: TGTGCCAGCAGGGCGGGGGGGAACTCCTACGAGCAGTACTTC
v_gene: TRBV19; d_gene: -; abundance: -; j_gene: TRBJ2-5; CDR3aa: CASSAAPSIRVGETQYF; CDR3nt: TGTGCCAGTAGTGCCGCCCCCTCAATACGGGTTGGGGAGACCCAGTACTTC
v_gene: TRBV19; d_gene: TRBD1; abundance: -; j_gene: TRBJ2-3; CDR3aa: CASSPWDRGNTDTQYF; CDR3nt: TGTGCCAGTAGTCCCTGGGACAGGGGAAACACAGATACGCAGTATTTT
v_gene: TRBV10-2; d_gene: TRBD2; abundance: -; j_gene: TRBJ2-3; CDR3aa: CASSDGAGGLVDTQYF; CDR3nt: TGCGCCAGCAGTGATGGGGCGGGAGGCCTAGTGGATACGCAGTATTTT
v_gene: TRBV19; d_gene: -; abundance: -; j_gene: TRBJ2-2; CDR3aa: CASSLVGVYTGELFF; CDR3nt: TGTGCCAGTAGTTTGGTGGGGGTTTACACCGGGGAGCTGTTTTTT
v_gene: TRBV1; d_gene: -; abundance: few; j_gene: TRBJ2-5; CDR3aa: CASSQGRHQGETQYF; CDR3nt: TGCGCCAGCAGCCAGGGACGGCACCAGGGGGAGACCCAGTACTTC
v_gene: TRBV11-3; d_gene: -; abundance: many; j_gene: TRBJ1-3; CDR3aa: CASSLGGPGNTIYF; CDR3nt: TGTGCCAGCAGCTTGGGCGGACCTGGAAACACCATATATTTT
v_gene: TRBV4-1; d_gene: -; abundance: -; j_gene: TRBJ2-1; CDR3aa: CASSLTYNEQFF; CDR3nt: TGCGCCAGCAGCCTGACGTACAATGAGCAGTTCTTC
v_gene: TRBV7-5; d_gene: -; abundance: -; j_gene: TRBJ2-2; CDR3aa: CASSPVGGGGNTGELFF; CDR3nt: TGTGCCAGCAGCCCCGTCGGGGGGGGAGGGAACACCGGGGAGCTGTTTTTT
v_gene: TRBV6-8; d_gene: -; abundance: few; j_gene: TRBJ1-5; CDR3aa: CASRNRINQPQHF; CDR3nt: TGTGCCAGCAGAAATCGAATCAATCAGCCCCAGCATTTT
v_gene: TRBV15; d_gene: TRBD1; abundance: -; j_gene: TRBJ1-5; CDR3aa: CATSSTGTGGTRRPQHF; CDR3nt: TGTGCCACCAGCAGTACCGGGACAGGGGGGACCAGGCGGCCCCAGCATTTT
v_gene: TRBV28; d_gene: -; abundance: -; j_gene: TRBJ1-6; CDR3aa: CASSLGGAGWTSPLHF; CDR3nt: TGTGCCAGCAGTCTAGGGGGGGCAGGGTGGACTTCACCCCTCCACTTT
v_gene: TRBV6-8; d_gene: -; abundance: few; j_gene: TRBJ1-1; CDR3aa: CASSYNLPGAANTEAFF; CDR3nt: TGTGCCAGCAGTTACAATCTCCCAGGGGCCGCGAACACTGAAGCTTTCTTT
v_gene: TRBV29-1; d_gene: -; abundance: -; j_gene: TRBJ2-1; CDR3aa: CSVPPDRVNEQFF; CDR3nt: TGCAGCGTCCCCCCGGACCGTGTCAATGAGCAGTTCTTC
v_gene: TRBV30; d_gene: -; abundance: -; j_gene: TRBJ2-7; CDR3aa: CAWKSVQPPYEQYF; CDR3nt: TGTGCCTGGAAGTCGGTACAGCCACCCTACGAGCAGTACTTC
v_gene: TRBV11-3; d_gene: TRBD2; abundance: -; j_gene: TRBJ2-1; CDR3aa: CASSPGLAGDREEQFF; CDR3nt: TGTGCCAGCAGCCCGGGACTAGCGGGAGACCGAGAAGAGCAGTTCTTC
v_gene: TRBV19; d_gene: -; abundance: -; j_gene: TRBJ1-5; CDR3aa: CASSWGTVNSNQPQHF; CDR3nt: TGTGCCAGTAGCTGGGGAACAGTCAATAGCAATCAGCCCCAGCATTTT
v_gene: TRBV11-3; d_gene: TRBD1; abundance: many; j_gene: TRBJ1-6; CDR3aa: CASSLGTGGSPLHF; CDR3nt: TGTGCCAGCAGCTTAGGGACAGGAGGTTCACCCCTCCACTTT
v_gene: TRBV6-8; d_gene: -; abundance: -; j_gene: TRBJ1-1; CDR3aa: CAISGGSTEAFF; CDR3nt: TGTGCCATCAGTGGAGGGAGCACTGAAGCTTTCTTT
v_gene: TRBV6-8; d_gene: -; abundance: -; j_gene: TRBJ2-4; CDR3aa: CASSGWDLNIQYF; CDR3nt: TGTGCCAGCAGTGGATGGGACCTAAACATTCAGTACTTC
v_gene: TRBV11-3; d_gene: -; abundance: -; j_gene: TRBJ1-3; CDR3aa: CASSLGAAGNTIYF; CDR3nt: TGTGCCAGCAGCTTGGGGGCGGCTGGAAACACCATATATTTT
v_gene: TRBV11-3; d_gene: TRBD1; abundance: few; j_gene: TRBJ1-5; CDR3aa: CASSPRGWTGANQPQHF; CDR3nt: TGTGCCAGCAGCCCCCGTGGGTGGACAGGTGCCAATCAGCCCCAGCATTTT
v_gene: TRBV6-8; d_gene: -; abundance: many; j_gene: TRBJ2-1; CDR3aa: CATQQSPGSEQFF; CDR3nt: TGTGCCACCCAACAATCCCCAGGGAGTGAGCAGTTCTTC
v_gene: TRBV9; d_gene: TRBD2; abundance: -; j_gene: TRBJ2-3; CDR3aa: CASSEALRSGSTDTQYF; CDR3nt: TGTGCCAGCAGTGAAGCCCTGAGGAGCGGGAGTACAGATACGCAGTATTTT
v_gene: TRBV5-1; d_gene: -; abundance: -; j_gene: TRBJ2-1; CDR3aa: CASSLEGVGRTYGEQFF; CDR3nt: TGCGCCAGCAGCTTGGAGGGGGTCGGGAGGACCTACGGTGAGCAGTTCTTC
v_gene: TRBV6-8; d_gene: -; abundance: few; j_gene: TRBJ1-5; CDR3aa: CASSYSILSRPQHF; CDR3nt: TGTGCCAGCAGTTACTCGATTTTGTCGCGGCCCCAGCATTTT
v_gene: TRBV29-1; d_gene: TRBD1; abundance: -; j_gene: TRBJ2-7; CDR3aa: CSAGNRGRRGYEQYF; CDR3nt: TGCAGCGCGGGGAACAGGGGCCGGAGAGGGTACGAGCAGTACTTC
v_gene: TRBV5-1; d_gene: TRBD2; abundance: -; j_gene: TRBJ2-4; CDR3aa: CASSPGTSGSVAKNIQYF; CDR3nt: TGCGCCAGCAGTCCCGGGACTAGCGGGAGTGTAGCCAAAAACATTCAGTACTTC
v_gene: TRBV6-8; d_gene: -; abundance: -; j_gene: TRBJ2-3; CDR3aa: CATAGGLTDTQYF; CDR3nt: TGTGCCACCGCAGGAGGGTTGACAGATACGCAGTATTTT
v_gene: TRBV19; d_gene: TRBD2; abundance: -; j_gene: TRBJ2-2; CDR3aa: CASSIWTSGRARTGELFF; CDR3nt: TGTGCCAGTAGTATCTGGACTAGCGGGAGGGCCCGAACCGGGGAGCTGTTTTTT
v_gene: TRBV11-3; d_gene: -; abundance: few; j_gene: TRBJ1-5; CDR3aa: CASSPLAGRSQPQHF; CDR3nt: TGTGCCAGCAGCCCCTTGGCGGGGCGAAGTCAGCCCCAGCATTTT
v_gene: TRBV6-8; d_gene: -; abundance: -; j_gene: TRBJ1-2; CDR3aa: CAIRPLTGYGYTF; CDR3nt: TGTGCCATCCGACCGCTTACAGGGTACGGCTACACCTTC
v_gene: TRBV19; d_gene: -; abundance: -; j_gene: TRBJ2-2; CDR3aa: CASSMGVPTGELFF; CDR3nt: TGTGCCAGTAGTATGGGGGTACCCACCGGGGAGCTGTTTTTT
v_gene: TRBV5-1; d_gene: TRBD2; abundance: -; j_gene: TRBJ2-1; CDR3aa: CASSLEASGMNEQFF; CDR3nt: TGCGCCAGCAGCTTGGAAGCTAGCGGTATGAATGAGCAGTTCTTC
v_gene: TRBV5-1; d_gene: TRBD2; abundance: -; j_gene: TRBJ2-3; CDR3aa: CASSPTPGLGSDTQYF; CDR3nt: TGCGCCAGCAGCCCAACCCCGGGACTAGGCTCAGATACGCAGTATTTT
v_gene: TRBV18; d_gene: -; abundance: -; j_gene: TRBJ2-2; CDR3aa: CASSPNSGSRAELFF; CDR3nt: TGTGCCAGCTCACCGAACTCCGGGTCAAGGGCGGAGCTGTTTTTT